The source of this TCR beta chain is a study of graft-versus-host responses after intestinal transplantation. For the study at large: Recipients had multivisceral, liver-intestinal, or isolated intestinal transplants. All recipients were given anti-thymocyte globulin induction, and tacrolimus and steroids were then administered for 3 to 4 years. Regarding the study as a whole: Among recipient marrow samples, GvH clones were found; some appeared first in ileum or blood.

The ends were cut back, 0 bases at V and 7 bases at J, with 12 bases in the middle. Per germline, CDR1 MGHRA and CDR2 YSYEKL. The CDR3 totals 14 residues. Assay: immunoSEQ multiplex PCR; the TCRdb copy retains only in-frame clones and omits some. The data show 60,000 to 70,000 clones, about nine tenths seen once. The graft tissue was processed, and this released both intraepithelial and lamina propria lymphocytes. Worth noting for this clone: As yet, its antigen is unknown.

The chain couples TRBV4-1 to TRBJ1-1, with D uncertain. This specimen was ileum tissue, taken 350 to 400 days after transplant. This TCR derives from a human patient who received an intestinal transplant, so some T cells may come from the graft donor. Here the CDR3 DNA reads TGCGCCAGCAGCCAAGATTATCAGCCCATTGAAGCTTTCTTT. It codes for CASSQDYQPIEAFF.